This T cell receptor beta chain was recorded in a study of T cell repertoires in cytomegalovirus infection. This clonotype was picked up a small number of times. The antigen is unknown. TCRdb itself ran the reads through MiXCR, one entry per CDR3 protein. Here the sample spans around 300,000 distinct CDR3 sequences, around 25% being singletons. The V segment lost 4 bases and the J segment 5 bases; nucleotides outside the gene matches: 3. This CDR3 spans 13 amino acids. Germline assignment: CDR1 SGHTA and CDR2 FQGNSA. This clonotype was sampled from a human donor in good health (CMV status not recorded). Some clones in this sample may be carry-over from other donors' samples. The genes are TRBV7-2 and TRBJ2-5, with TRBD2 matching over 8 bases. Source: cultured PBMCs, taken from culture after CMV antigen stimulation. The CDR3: CASSSPSGETQYF. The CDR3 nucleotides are TGTGCCAGCAGCTCCCCTAGCGGGGAGACCCAGTACTTC.